The TCR beta chain under discussion was sequenced for a study of T cells in Graves' hyperthyroidism and ophthalmopathy. The study excluded patients with uncontrolled infection, other autoimmune disease, pregnancy or lactation. V shed 3 bases, J shed 8 bases, and the junction held 9 bases outside the gene matches. Germline V gives CDR1 MDHEN, CDR2 SYDVKM. The length of the CDR3 is 15 residues. Amplification of TCR beta CDR3 regions was performed using RNA transcripts as template. With the HTBI primer set, the TCR CDR3 went through a first round of RT-PCR. TCRdb fed the multiplex PCR reads into MiXCR, producing one record per CDR3 protein. The sample has hundreds of thousands of distinct CDR3 sequences, 12% to 15% seen once; the top ten hold 10% to 13%. This clonotype came up a few times.

The sequenced material came from blood. This TCR derives from a woman aged 18-29 years with Graves' hyperthyroidism. This rearrangement joins TRBV28 to TRBJ1-2, with 10 bases lining up with TRBD1. The CDR3 reads CASSLGDRGVGGYTF. The DNA for the CDR3 is TGTGCCAGCAGTTTGGGGGACAGGGGTGTAGGAGGCTACACCTTC.